The 9 T cell receptor beta chains below all came from one sample that was sequenced in a study of CD8 T cells in ankylosing spondylitis (dated by TCRdb to the late 2010s). Overall study results and their limits: Blood from ankylosing spondylitis patients appeared to be characterized by a TCR beta motif made up of seven or eight highly homologous amino acid variants.

Receptor amplification or capture employed 5' RACE. Sequencing was carried out with an Illumina HiSeq 2500. TCRdb handled the public reads itself, with Q25 trimming in fastp and clone calling in MiXCR, and kept productive beta chains. Rows matching on CDR3 protein sequence are summarized as one entry with the most common DNA and genes. Recorded for this sample are around 890,000 distinct CDR3 sequences; about 11% of them occurred a single time. Approximately 0.46% of the sample comes from the top ten. These TCRs are of unknown antigen specificity. Sample: blood, either unsorted or a sorted T cell fraction (not recorded which). These TCRs come from a male donor with ankylosing spondylitis.

This clonotype was counted a few times. This sequence joins TRBV7-2 and TRBJ2-3; D is undetermined. The germline gives CDR1 SGHTA, CDR2 FQGNSA. V lost 7 bases to trimming and J lost 2 bases, with 13 bases between them. This CDR3 has 14 amino acids. CDR3 DNA sequence: TGTGCCAGCACCGCCACCCGGGTCACAGATACGCAGTATTTT. It codes for CASTATRVTDTQYF.

This rearrangement joins TRBV9 to TRBJ1-5; tentatively, D is TRBD1 (6 bases). The V and J ends lost 0 bases and 3 bases respectively, with 10 bases between them. The CDR3 is 15 residues long. CDR1 is SGDLS, CDR2 YYNGEE, per germline. The CDR3 is CASSVDDRFNQPQHF. The CDR3 region has the DNA TGTGCCAGCAGCGTAGATGACAGGTTCAATCAGCCCCAGCATTTT.

This clonotype occurred many times. The V call is TRBV18, the J call TRBJ2-5; perhaps D is TRBD1 or TRBD2 (5 bases each). This CDR3 has 12 amino acids. Trimming took 3 bases from V and 5 from J, leaving 7 bases between them. CDR1 is KGHSH, CDR2 LQKENI, per germline. The CDR3 DNA sequence: TGTGCCAGCTCACCTTGGGGGGAGACCCAGTACTTC. This sequence encodes CASSPWGETQYF.

The chain employs TRBV6-1 and TRBJ2-1; 11 bases fit TRBD2. The CDR3 runs to 15 residues. The V gene's germline CDR1 is MNHNS and CDR2 SASEGT. V lost 7 bases, J lost 3 bases, and 5 bases stayed unmatched. This CDR3 reads CASTTGTSGYNEQFF. In nucleotides, the CDR3 is TGTGCCAGCACCACCGGGACTAGCGGCTACAATGAGCAGTTCTTC.

The chain employs TRBV4-3 and TRBJ2-3, with D tentatively TRBD1 (6 bases). The CDR3 covers 15 residues. The germline V gene has CDR1 LGHNA and CDR2 YSLEER. Trimming cost V 1 base and J 0 bases, with 8 bases left between them. The CDR3 protein is CASSQGGLSTDTQYF. DNA for the CDR3: TGCGCCAGCAGCCAAGGGGGGCTTAGCACAGATACGCAGTATTTT.

The J gene is TRBJ2-3, the V gene TRBV30; unclear D gene. The CDR3 is made up of 11 amino acids. V shed 4 bases and J shed 4 bases, with 6 bases lying between them. From germline, CDR1 is GTSNPN and CDR2 SVGIG (reference sequence). The CDR3 sequence is CAWTVSDTQYF. The CDR3, as DNA: TGTGCCTGGACAGTGTCAGATACGCAGTATTTT.

This clonotype was observed a handful of times. V usage is TRBV7-9 and J usage is TRBJ2-7; 8 nucleotides agree with TRBD2. CDR1 is SEHNR, CDR2 FQNEAQ, per germline (reference sequence). Trimming removed 5 bases from V and 3 bases from J; junction bases left unmatched: 12. This CDR3 is 16 amino acids long. The DNA of the CDR3 is TGTGCCAGCAGCAGAGGCGGGGGGCTATCAAACTACGAGCAGTACTTC. It yields the protein CASSRGGGLSNYEQYF. Together with reference TRBV7-9 and TRBJ2-7, the CDR3 gives the full variable domain: DTGVSQNPRHKITKRGQNVTFRCDPISEHNRLYWYRQTLGQGPEFLTYFQNEAQLEKSRLLSDRFSAERPKGSFSTLEIQRTEQGDSAMYLCASSRGGGLSNYEQYFGPGTRLTVT.

This clonotype occurred a few times. This chain uses TRBV20-1 with TRBJ1-6; D uncertain. The CDR3 spans 12 residues. V was trimmed by 3 bases and J by 6 bases, leaving 6 bases between them. In germline, CDR1 is DFQATT, CDR2 SNEGSKA (reference sequence). The CDR3 DNA reads as TGCAGTGCTAGGAACCCTAATTCACCCCTCCACTTT. Its translation: CSARNPNSPLHF.

This clonotype was found a few times. The chain couples TRBV30 to TRBJ2-1; D perhaps matches TRBD2 (6 bases). Trimming stripped 4 bases from V and 8 bases from J, with 12 bases between. The CDR3 is 12 residues long. Germline V lookup: CDR1 GTSNPN, CDR2 SVGIG (reference sequence). The CDR3 protein is CAWTGVGDEQFF. The CDR3 DNA follows: TGTGCCTGGACGGGGGTGGGTGATGAGCAGTTCTTC. The full variable domain, rest sourced from reference TRBV30 and TRBJ2-1, is SQTIHQWPATLVQPVGSPLSLECTVEGTSNPNLYWYRQAAGRGLQLLFYSVGIGQISSEVPQNLSASRPQDRQFILSSKKLLLSDSGFYLCAWTGVGDEQFFGPGTRLTVL.